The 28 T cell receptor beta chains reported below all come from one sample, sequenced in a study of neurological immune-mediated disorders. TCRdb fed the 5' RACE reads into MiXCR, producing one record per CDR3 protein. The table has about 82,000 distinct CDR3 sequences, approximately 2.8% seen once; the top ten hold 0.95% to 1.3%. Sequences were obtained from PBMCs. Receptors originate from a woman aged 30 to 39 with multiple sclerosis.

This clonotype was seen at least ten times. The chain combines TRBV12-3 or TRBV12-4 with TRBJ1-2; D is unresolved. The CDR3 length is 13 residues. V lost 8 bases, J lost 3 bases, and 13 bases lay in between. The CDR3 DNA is TGTGCCAGCGCATCCATTTCGTACTATGGCTACACCTTC. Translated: CASASISYYGYTF.

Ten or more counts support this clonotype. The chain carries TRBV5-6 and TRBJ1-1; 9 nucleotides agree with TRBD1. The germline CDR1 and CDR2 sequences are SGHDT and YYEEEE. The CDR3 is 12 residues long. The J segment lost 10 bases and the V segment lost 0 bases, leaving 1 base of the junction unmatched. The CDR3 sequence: CASSLGQGVAFF. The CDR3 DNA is TGTGCCAGCAGCTTGGGACAGGGGGTAGCTTTCTTT.

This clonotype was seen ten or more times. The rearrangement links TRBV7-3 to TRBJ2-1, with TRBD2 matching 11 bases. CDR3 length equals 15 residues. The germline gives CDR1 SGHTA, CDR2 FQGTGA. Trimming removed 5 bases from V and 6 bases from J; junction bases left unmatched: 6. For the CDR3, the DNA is TGTGCCAGCAGCACTGTAGCGGGAGGGATCAATGAGCAGTTCTTC. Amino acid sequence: CASSTVAGGINEQFF.

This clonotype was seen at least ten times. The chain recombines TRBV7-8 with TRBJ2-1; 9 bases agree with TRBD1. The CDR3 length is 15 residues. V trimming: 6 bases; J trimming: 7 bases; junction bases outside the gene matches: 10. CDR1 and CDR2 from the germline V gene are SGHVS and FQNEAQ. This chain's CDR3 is CASREAGTGSNEQFF. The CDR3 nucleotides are TGTGCCAGCAGGGAAGCCGGGACAGGGTCTAATGAGCAGTTCTTC.

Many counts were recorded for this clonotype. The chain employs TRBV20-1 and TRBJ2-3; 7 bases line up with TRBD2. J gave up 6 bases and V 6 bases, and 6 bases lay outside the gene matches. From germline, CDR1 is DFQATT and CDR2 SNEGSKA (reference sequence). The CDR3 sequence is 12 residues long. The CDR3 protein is CSAPGGSDTQYF. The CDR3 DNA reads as TGCAGTGCCCCCGGGGGGAGCGATACGCAGTATTTT.

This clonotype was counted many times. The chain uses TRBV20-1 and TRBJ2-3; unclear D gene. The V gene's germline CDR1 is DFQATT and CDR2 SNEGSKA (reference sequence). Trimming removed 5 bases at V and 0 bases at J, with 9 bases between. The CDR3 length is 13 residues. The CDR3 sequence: CSAVTSSTDTQYF. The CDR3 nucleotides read TGCAGTGCTGTGACTTCTAGCACAGATACGCAGTATTTT.

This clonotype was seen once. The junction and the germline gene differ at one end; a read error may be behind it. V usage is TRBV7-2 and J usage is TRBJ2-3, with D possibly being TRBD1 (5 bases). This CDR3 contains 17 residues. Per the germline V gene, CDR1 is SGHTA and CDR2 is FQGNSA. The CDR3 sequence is CASSPPTAGLSKDTQYF. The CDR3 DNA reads TGTGCCAGCAGCCCCCCGACAGCCGGCCTCAGCAAAGATACGCAGTATTTT.

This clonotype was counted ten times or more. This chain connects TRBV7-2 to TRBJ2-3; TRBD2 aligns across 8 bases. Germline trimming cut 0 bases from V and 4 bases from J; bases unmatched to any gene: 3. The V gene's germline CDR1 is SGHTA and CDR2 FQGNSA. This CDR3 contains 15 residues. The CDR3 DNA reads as TGTGCCAGCAGCTTAGCACTAGCGGAGGCAGATACGCAGTATTTT. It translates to CASSLALAEADTQYF.

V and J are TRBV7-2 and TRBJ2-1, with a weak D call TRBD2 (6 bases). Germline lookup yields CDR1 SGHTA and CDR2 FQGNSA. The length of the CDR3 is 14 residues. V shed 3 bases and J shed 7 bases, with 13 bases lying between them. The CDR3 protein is CASSFAFAGNEQFF. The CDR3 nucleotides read TGTGCCAGCAGCTTTGCGTTTGCGGGGAATGAGCAGTTCTTC.

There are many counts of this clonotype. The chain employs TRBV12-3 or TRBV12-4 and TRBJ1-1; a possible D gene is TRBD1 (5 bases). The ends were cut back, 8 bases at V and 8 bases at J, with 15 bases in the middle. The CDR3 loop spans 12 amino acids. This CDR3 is CASSIGGTEAFF. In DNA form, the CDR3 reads TGTGCCAGCTCGATCGGGGGTACCGAAGCTTTCTTT.

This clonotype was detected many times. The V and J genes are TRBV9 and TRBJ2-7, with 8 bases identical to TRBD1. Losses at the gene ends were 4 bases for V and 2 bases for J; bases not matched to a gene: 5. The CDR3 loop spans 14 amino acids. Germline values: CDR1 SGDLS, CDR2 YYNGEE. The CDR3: CASSPGTGTYEQYF. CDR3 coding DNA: TGTGCCAGCAGCCCGGGGACAGGAACCTACGAGCAGTACTTC. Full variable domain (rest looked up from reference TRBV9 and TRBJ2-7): DSGVTQTPKHLITATGQRVTLRCSPRSGDLSVYWYQQSLDQGLQFLIQYYNGEERAKGNILERFSAQQFPDLHSELNLSSLELGDSALYFCASSPGTGTYEQYFGPGTRLTVT.

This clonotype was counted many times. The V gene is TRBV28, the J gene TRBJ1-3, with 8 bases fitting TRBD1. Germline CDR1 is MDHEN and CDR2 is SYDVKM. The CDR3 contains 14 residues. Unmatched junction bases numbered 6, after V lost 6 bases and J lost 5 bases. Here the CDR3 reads CASRIDRGRNTIYF. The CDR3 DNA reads TGTGCCAGCAGGATCGACAGGGGACGAAACACCATATATTTT.

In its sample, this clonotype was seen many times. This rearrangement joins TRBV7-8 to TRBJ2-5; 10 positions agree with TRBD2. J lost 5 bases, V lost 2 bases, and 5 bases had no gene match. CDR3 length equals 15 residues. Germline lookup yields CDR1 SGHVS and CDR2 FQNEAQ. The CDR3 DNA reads TGTGCCAGCAGCTTACTAGCGGGAGTAGGGGAGACCCAGTACTTC. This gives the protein CASSLLAGVGETQYF. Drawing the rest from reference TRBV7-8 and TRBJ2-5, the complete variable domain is GAGVSQSPRYKVAKRGQDVALRCDPISGHVSLFWYQQALGQGPEFLTYFQNEAQLDKSGLPSDRFFAERPEGSVSTLKIQRTQQEDSAVYLCASSLLAGVGETQYFGPGTRLLVL.

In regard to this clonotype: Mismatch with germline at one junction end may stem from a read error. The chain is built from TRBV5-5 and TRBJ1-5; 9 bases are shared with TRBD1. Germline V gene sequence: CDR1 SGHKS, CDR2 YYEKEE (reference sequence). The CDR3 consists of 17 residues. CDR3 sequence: CASSAGTGSYSNKTQNF. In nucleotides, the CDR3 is TGTGCCAGCAGCGCCGGGACAGGGTCCTATAGCAATAAGACCCAGAATTTT.

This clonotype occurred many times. CDR3 amino acids: CSASTGAEQYF. The CDR3 DNA is TGCAGTGCATCTACAGGGGCCGAGCAGTACTTC. The gene calls are TRBV20-1 and TRBJ2-7; 7 nucleotides match TRBD1. This CDR3 has 11 residues. Per the germline V gene, CDR1 is DFQATT and CDR2 is SNEGSKA (reference sequence). Losses at the gene ends were 6 bases for V and 6 bases for J; bases not matched to a gene: 5.

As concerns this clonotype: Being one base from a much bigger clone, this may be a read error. CDR3 protein: CASSEGNSTDTQYF. The CDR3 DNA reads TGTGCCAGCAGTGAAGGAAACAGCACAGATACGCAGTATTTT. The V and J genes are TRBV12-3 or TRBV12-4 and TRBJ2-3; no definite D call. Trimming shortened V by 5 bases and J by 0 bases, and 9 bases separated the two germline ends. The CDR3 contains 14 residues.

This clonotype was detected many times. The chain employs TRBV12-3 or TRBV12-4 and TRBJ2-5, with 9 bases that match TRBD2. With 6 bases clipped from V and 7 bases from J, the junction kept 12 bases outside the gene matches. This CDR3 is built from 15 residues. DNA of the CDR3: TGTGCCAGCAGGCCGGGGGGAGCGGGAGGCGGGACCCAGTACTTC. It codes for CASRPGGAGGGTQYF.

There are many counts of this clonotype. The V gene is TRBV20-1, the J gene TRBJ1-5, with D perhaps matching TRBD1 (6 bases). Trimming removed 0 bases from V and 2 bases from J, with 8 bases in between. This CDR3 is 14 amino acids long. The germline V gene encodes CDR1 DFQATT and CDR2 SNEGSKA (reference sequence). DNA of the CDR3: TGCAGTGCTAGAGATTGGACAGGCAATCAGCCCCAGCATTTT. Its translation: CSARDWTGNQPQHF.

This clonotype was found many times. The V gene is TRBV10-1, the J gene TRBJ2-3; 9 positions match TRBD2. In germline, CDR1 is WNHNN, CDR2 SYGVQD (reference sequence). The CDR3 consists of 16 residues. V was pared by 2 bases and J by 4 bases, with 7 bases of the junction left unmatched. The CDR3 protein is CASSEDRSGSADTQYF. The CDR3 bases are TGCGCCAGCAGTGAGGACCGTAGCGGGAGCGCAGATACGCAGTATTTT.

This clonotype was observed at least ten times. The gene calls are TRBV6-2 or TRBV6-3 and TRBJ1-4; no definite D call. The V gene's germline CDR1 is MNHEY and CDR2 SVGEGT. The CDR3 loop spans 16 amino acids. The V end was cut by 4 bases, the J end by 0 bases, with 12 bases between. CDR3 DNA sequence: TGTGCCAGCAGTTCCCCGGATACTACAACTAATGAAAAACTGTTTTTT. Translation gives CASSSPDTTTNEKLFF.

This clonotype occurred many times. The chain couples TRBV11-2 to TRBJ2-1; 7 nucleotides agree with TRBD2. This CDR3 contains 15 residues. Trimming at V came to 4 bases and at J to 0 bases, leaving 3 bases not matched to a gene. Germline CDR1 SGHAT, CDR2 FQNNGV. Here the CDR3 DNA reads TGTGCCAGCAGCTCTAGCGGCCGCTCCTACAATGAGCAGTTCTTC. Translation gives CASSSSGRSYNEQFF.

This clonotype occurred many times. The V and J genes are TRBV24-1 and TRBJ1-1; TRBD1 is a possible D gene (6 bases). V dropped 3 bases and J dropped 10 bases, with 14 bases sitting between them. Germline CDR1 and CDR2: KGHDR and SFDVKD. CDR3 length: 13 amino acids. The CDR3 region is CATSDRGSKGAFF. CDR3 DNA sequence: TGTGCCACCAGTGATAGGGGGTCTAAAGGAGCTTTCTTT.

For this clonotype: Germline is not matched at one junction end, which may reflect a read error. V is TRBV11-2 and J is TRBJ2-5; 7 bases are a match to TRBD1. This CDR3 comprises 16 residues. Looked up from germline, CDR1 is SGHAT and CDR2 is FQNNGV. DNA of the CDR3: TGTGCAAGCAGCTTAGGACAGGTCCCAGGACAGGAGACCCAGTACTTC. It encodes CASSLGQVPGQETQYF. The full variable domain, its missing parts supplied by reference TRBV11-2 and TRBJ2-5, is EAGVAQSPRYKIIEKRQSVAFWCNPISGHATLYWYQQILGQGPKLLIQFQNNGVVDDSQLPKDRFSAERLKGVDSTLKIQPAKLEDSAVYLCASSLGQVPGQETQYFGPGTRLLVL.

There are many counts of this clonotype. CDR3 nucleotides: TGCGCCAGCAGCTTGGTCCGGCGGGATACCTCCTACGAGCAGTACTTC. Protein: CASSLVRRDTSYEQYF. This chain joins TRBV5-1 and TRBJ2-7, with D maybe TRBD2 (6 bases). The V end was cut by 0 bases, the J end by 0 bases, with 13 bases between. Germline CDR1 reads SGHRS; CDR2 reads YFSETQ. CDR3 length: 16 amino acids.

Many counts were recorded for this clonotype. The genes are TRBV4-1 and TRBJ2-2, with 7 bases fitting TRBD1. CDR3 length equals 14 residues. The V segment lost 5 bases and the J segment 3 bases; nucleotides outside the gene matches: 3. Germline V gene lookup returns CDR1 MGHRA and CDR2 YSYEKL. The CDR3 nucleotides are TGCGCCAGCAGCGGGGACAGAGACACCGGGGAGCTGTTTTTT. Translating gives CASSGDRDTGELFF.

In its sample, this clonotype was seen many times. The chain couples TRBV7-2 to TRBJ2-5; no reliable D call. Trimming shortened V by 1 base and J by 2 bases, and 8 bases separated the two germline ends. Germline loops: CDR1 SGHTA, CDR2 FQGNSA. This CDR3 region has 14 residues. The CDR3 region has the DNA TGTGCCAGCAGCTTAGAGCCAGGACAAGAGACCCAGTACTTC. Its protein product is CASSLEPGQETQYF.

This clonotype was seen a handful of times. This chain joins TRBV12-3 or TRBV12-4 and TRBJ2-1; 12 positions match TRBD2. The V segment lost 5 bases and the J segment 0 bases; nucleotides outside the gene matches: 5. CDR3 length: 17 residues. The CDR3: CASSTPSGRASYNEQFF. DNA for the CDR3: TGTGCCAGCAGTACACCTAGCGGGAGGGCCTCCTACAATGAGCAGTTCTTC.

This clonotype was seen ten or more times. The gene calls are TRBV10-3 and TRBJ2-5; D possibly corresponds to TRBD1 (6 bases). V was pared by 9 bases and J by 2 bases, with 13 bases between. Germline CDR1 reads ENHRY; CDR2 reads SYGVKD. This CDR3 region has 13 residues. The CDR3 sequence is CAISRDTQETQYF. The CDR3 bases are TGTGCCATAAGCCGGGACACACAAGAGACCCAGTACTTC.